This T cell receptor (beta chain) was found in a study of blood T cell repertoires in COVID-19. This clone turned up a few times. Clones were sequenced by immunoSEQ multiplex PCR, and TCRdb holds only the in-frame ones, with some missing. Of roughly 280,000 clones listed, around 90% are singletons. This CDR3 has 18 amino acids. The clonotype comes from a woman in her twenties or thirties with acute COVID-19. Sequencing was performed on PBMCs or T cells enriched from blood (not recorded which). The V call is TRBV21-1, the J call TRBJ1-2; the tabulated D call, TRBD1, remains unverified against the DNA. TRBV21-1 is shown as a pseudogene. CDR3 sequence: CASSKRRTGGHSNYGYTF. CDR3 nucleotide sequence: TGTGCCAGCAGCAAACGACGTACAGGGGGGCACTCTAACTATGGCTACACCTTC.